This is a list of T cell receptor beta chains from one sample in a study of T cells in Graves' hyperthyroidism and ophthalmopathy. TCRdb independently ran MiXCR on the multiplex PCR reads; one entry per CDR3 protein. This sample yields 450,000 to 700,000 distinct CDR3 sequences, of which 46% are seen a single time; roughly 19% belongs to the top ten. The specimen was peripheral blood or thyroid tissue (not recorded which). The receptors were sampled from an adult woman with Graves' disease, either hyperthyroidism or ophthalmopathy (not recorded which). Each CDR3 is given with its conserved first and last residue. The D gene is left open where the match is weak. Clone size is not always given. Where it is, it says once, few, many or a class for expanded clones.

clone_size	v_call	j_call	d_call	cdr3_aa	cdr3_nt
NA	TRBV10-3	TRBJ2-7	TRBD1	CATADRASEQYF	TGTGCCACCGCGGACAGGGCGAGCGAGCAGTACTTC
NA	TRBV25-1	TRBJ2-6	NA	CATSARTDSGANVLTF	TGTGCCACCAGTGCCAGAACCGACTCTGGGGCCAACGTCCTGACTTTC
once	TRBV19	TRBJ1-1	NA	CASSIVGRMNTEAFF	TGTGCCAGTAGTATAGTAGGCAGAATGAACACTGAAGCTTTCTTT
many	TRBV20-1	TRBJ2-5	TRBD2	CSASLAGGPVETQYF	TGCAGTGCTAGCCTAGCGGGAGGCCCCGTGGAGACCCAGTACTTC
many	TRBV20-1	TRBJ2-5	NA	CSATQGRGQYF	TGCAGTGCTACACAGGGTCGGGGCCAGTACTTC
many	TRBV5-6	TRBJ1-2	TRBD1	CASSFRDRAYGYTF	TGTGCCAGCAGCTTCCGCGACAGGGCCTATGGCTACACCTTC
NA	TRBV10-1	TRBJ2-2	NA	CATRGGTATGELFF	TGCGCCACCAGGGGAGGGACGGCCACCGGGGAGCTGTTTTTT
many	TRBV3-1	TRBJ2-5	TRBD2	CASSQDGGSGGETQYF	TGTGCCAGCAGCCAAGATGGCGGGAGCGGAGGAGAGACCCAGTACTTC
NA	TRBV5-1	TRBJ1-5	TRBD1	CANSLGTGDQPQHF	TGCGCCAACAGCCTCGGGACAGGGGATCAGCCCCAGCATTTT
many	TRBV7-3	TRBJ2-7	TRBD1	CASSPTGGLAQYF	TGTGCCAGCAGCCCCACAGGGGGCTTGGCGCAGTACTTC
NA	TRBV7-2	TRBJ1-4	TRBD1	CASRLGTVEKLFF	TGTGCCAGCAGACTTGGGACAGTCGAAAAACTGTTTTTT
NA	TRBV19	TRBJ2-6	NA	CATSTAGDTEAF	TGTGCCACCAGTACCGCCGGGGACACTGAAGCTTTC
NA	TRBV4-1	TRBJ1-2	TRBD1	CASSQDDRESYGYTF	TGCGCCAGCAGCCAAGATGACAGGGAGAGCTATGGCTACACCTTC
many	TRBV5-6	TRBJ2-7	TRBD1	CASTTGTGASAQYF	TGTGCCAGCACTACCGGGACAGGGGCGTCCGCGCAGTACTTC
NA	TRBV7-9	TRBJ1-2	NA	CASSPDRYYGYTF	TGTGCCAGCAGCCCAGACAGATACTATGGCTACACCTTC
NA	TRBV7-8	TRBJ2-1	TRBD2	CASSTGGDEQFF	TGTGCCAGCAGCACCGGGGGGGATGAGCAGTTCTTC
NA	TRBV7-2	TRBJ1-5	TRBD1	CASSSPGGQPQHF	TGTGCCAGCAGCTCCCCAGGGGGGCAGCCCCAGCATTTT
many	TRBV7-3	TRBJ1-1	TRBD1	CASSVTGGGWNTEAFF	TGTGCCAGCAGCGTTACAGGGGGAGGGTGGAACACTGAAGCTTTCTTT
few	TRBV2	TRBJ2-4	TRBD1	CASTWDPQGSKNIQYF	TGTGCCAGCACCTGGGACCCACAGGGGTCCAAAAACATTCAGTACTTC
NA	TRBV2	TRBJ1-2	NA	CASMGGERGYTF	TGTGCCAGCATGGGCGGGGAGCGTGGCTACACCTTC
once	TRBV7-9	TRBJ1-6	NA	CASSARTDSPLHF	TGTGCCAGCAGTGCCCGGACAGATTCACCCCTCCACTTT
many	TRBV7-6	TRBJ2-7	TRBD2	CASSLRPSGTYEQYF	TGTGCCAGCAGTTTAAGGCCTAGCGGAACCTACGAGCAGTACTTC
NA	TRBV5-6	TRBJ2-7	NA	CASSPIGWASSYEQYF	TGTGCCAGCAGCCCAATTGGCTGGGCAAGCTCCTACGAGCAGTACTTC
NA	TRBV4-1	TRBJ2-3	NA	CASSQERAERDTQYF	TGCGCCAGCAGCCAAGAGAGGGCAGAAAGAGATACGCAGTATTTT
NA	TRBV10-3	TRBJ2-5	TRBD2	CASRSGASGMMETQYF	TGTGCCTCAAGGTCAGGGGCTAGCGGGATGATGGAGACCCAGTACTTC
NA	TRBV15	TRBJ1-5	NA	CATSREAGSNQPQHF	TGTGCCACCAGCAGAGAGGCTGGTAGCAATCAGCCCCAGCATTTT
once	TRBV6-1	TRBJ2-7	TRBD1	CASSEEWTGEYEQYF	TGTGCCAGCAGTGAAGAGTGGACAGGGGAATACGAGCAGTACTTC
few	TRBV29-1	TRBJ1-5	NA	CSVRTDNSNQPQHF	TGCAGCGTTCGGACAGACAATAGCAATCAGCCCCAGCATTTT
NA	TRBV20-1	TRBJ2-7	NA	CSATGNEQYF	TGCAGTGCTACAGGGAACGAGCAGTACTTC
many	TRBV12-3/TRBV12-4	TRBJ2-7	NA	CASRPSGFYEQYF	TGTGCCAGCAGACCCTCAGGGTTCTACGAGCAGTACTTC
many	TRBV5-1	TRBJ2-7	NA	CASSLVPAKYEQYF	TGCGCCAGCAGCTTGGTTCCCGCCAAGTACGAGCAGTACTTC
once	TRBV18	TRBJ1-2	NA	CASSPNLGHYGYTF	TGTGCCAGCTCACCAAACCTAGGTCACTATGGCTACACCTTC
NA	TRBV6-5	TRBJ2-2	NA	CASRIPNTGELFF	TGTGCCAGCAGAATTCCGAACACCGGGGAGCTGTTTTTT
many	TRBV6-6	TRBJ2-5	NA	CASSSLGQETQYF	TGTGCCAGCAGCTCACTAGGGCAAGAGACCCAGTACTTC
few	TRBV4-3	TRBJ2-7	TRBD2	CASSQDRRGAYEQYF	TGCGCCAGCAGCCAAGATAGGCGGGGGGCCTACGAGCAGTACTTC
NA	TRBV15	TRBJ2-2	NA	CATSSLGRTNTGELFF	TGTGCCACCAGCAGCTTGGGGCGTACTAACACCGGGGAGCTGTTTTTT
NA	TRBV2	TRBJ2-5	TRBD2	CATAGTSGRVLDTQYF	TGTGCCACGGCCGGGACTAGCGGGAGGGTTTTGGATACCCAGTACTTC
NA	TRBV4-3	TRBJ1-5	NA	CASSQEGPYRQPQHF	TGCGCCAGCAGCCAAGAAGGGCCTTACCGGCAGCCCCAGCATTTT
NA	TRBV10-3	TRBJ1-4	TRBD1	CAISEEGANEKLFF	TGTGCCATCAGTGAGGAGGGGGCGAATGAAAAACTGTTTTTT
many	TRBV5-1	TRBJ2-7	NA	CASSPESSYEQYF	TGCGCCAGCAGCCCTGAGAGCTCCTACGAGCAGTACTTC
many	TRBV28	TRBJ2-7	NA	CASRRSTGSEQYF	TGTGCCAGCAGAAGATCTACAGGGAGCGAGCAGTACTTC
NA	TRBV7-9	TRBJ1-3	NA	CASTPDFGNTIYF	TGTGCCAGCACCCCAGACTTCGGAAACACCATATATTTT
many	TRBV5-1	TRBJ2-6	NA	CASTQGTGANVLTF	TGCGCCAGTACCCAGGGTACGGGGGCCAACGTCCTGACTTTC
many	TRBV2	TRBJ2-2	NA	CASSDGQTTPTGELFF	TGTGCCAGCAGTGACGGGCAAACTACTCCGACCGGGGAGCTGTTTTTT
NA	TRBV12-3/TRBV12-4	TRBJ2-6	NA	CASSKVGAGVLTF	TGTGCCAGCAGCAAGGTCGGGGCCGGGGTCCTGACTTTC
NA	TRBV9	TRBJ1-1	NA	CASSVDRVGDTEAFF	TGTGCCAGCAGCGTAGACAGGGTAGGAGACACTGAAGCTTTCTTT
NA	TRBV10-2	TRBJ1-2	NA	CASRGSGDGYTF	TGTGCCAGCAGGGGCTCGGGGGACGGCTACACCTTC
NA	TRBV7-3	TRBJ2-7	TRBD1	CASSSDRGPEQYF	TGTGCCAGCAGCTCGGACAGGGGGCCTGAGCAGTACTTC
many	TRBV5-1	TRBJ1-4	NA	CASSLARADRNEKLFF	TGCGCCAGCAGCTTGGCACGGGCAGACAGGAATGAAAAACTGTTTTTT
many	TRBV15	TRBJ1-6	NA	CATSRDRAGLSRSTPLHF	TGTGCCACCAGCAGAGATCGGGCAGGGCTGTCCCGATCCACACCCCTCCACTTT
many	TRBV15	TRBJ2-5	NA	CATSTRALQETQYF	TGTGCCACCAGCACAAGGGCGCTTCAAGAGACCCAGTACTTC
many	TRBV5-6	TRBJ1-6	NA	CASSSTVINSPLHF	TGTGCCAGCAGCTCGACCGTTATTAATTCACCCCTCCACTTT
NA	TRBV5-1	TRBJ1-1	NA	CASSSRPHSDTEAFF	TGCGCCAGCAGCTCAAGACCGCATTCGGACACTGAAGCTTTCTTT
NA	TRBV4-1	TRBJ1-5	NA	CASSQLPGSDAYVQPQHF	TGCGCCAGCAGCCAACTCCCAGGTTCCGACGCATACGTACAGCCCCAGCATTTT
NA	TRBV11-2	TRBJ1-4	NA	CASSLGARVQEKLFF	TGTGCCAGCAGCTTGGGGGCCAGGGTACAGGAAAAACTGTTTTTT
NA	TRBV20-1	TRBJ2-7	TRBD2	CSATGLGYPYEEYF	TGCAGTGCTACCGGACTAGGCTACCCCTACGAGGAGTACTTC
many	TRBV7-3	TRBJ1-2	NA	CASSFQKGNGYTF	TGTGCCAGCAGCTTCCAAAAGGGCAATGGCTACACCTTC
NA	TRBV30	TRBJ2-2	NA	CAWSVGVGGDSGELFF	TGTGCCTGGAGTGTCGGGGTTGGGGGCGACTCCGGGGAGCTGTTTTTT
many	TRBV7-9	TRBJ2-2	NA	CASSLVRNTGELFF	TGTGCCAGCAGCTTAGTTCGAAACACCGGGGAGCTGTTTTTT